The clone carrying this T cell receptor beta chain came up a few times. This clone may be a read error of a much larger clone one base away. The sample originates from a study of regulatory T cells in long-lasting Graves disease. Sample time point: newly diagnosed GD, antithyroid drugs for less than 3 months. The TCR library was prepared using RNA isolated from PBMCs. Libraries of TCR beta came from iRepertoire HTBI primers plus Arm-PCR of CDR3 regions. TCRdb independently ran MiXCR on the multiplex PCR reads; one entry per CDR3 protein. Of some 340,000 distinct CDR3 sequences detected, over 9.5% appear once; the ten largest clones hold under 20%. The ends were cut back, 2 bases at V and 0 bases at J, with 26 bases in the middle. Germline CDR1 and CDR2: LGHDT and YNNKEL (reference sequence). The CDR3 has 20 residues. The same specimen was also included in a second study, on T cells in Graves' hyperthyroidism and ophthalmopathy. That report adds: TCR CDR3 regions were first amplified by RT-PCR with HTBI primers.

Source: peripheral blood mononuclear cells (PBMCs), taken at new diagnosis, from a patient treated with antithyroid drugs. This chain joins TRBV3-1 and TRBJ2-7; D is possibly TRBD1 (6 bases). The sequence was collected from a woman aged 18-29 years with Graves disease. The CDR3 protein is CASSQRRDIRGDRGSYEQYF. The CDR3 coding sequence is TGTGCCAGCAGCCAACGACGGGACATTAGGGGAGACCGGGGCTCCTACGAGCAGTACTTC.